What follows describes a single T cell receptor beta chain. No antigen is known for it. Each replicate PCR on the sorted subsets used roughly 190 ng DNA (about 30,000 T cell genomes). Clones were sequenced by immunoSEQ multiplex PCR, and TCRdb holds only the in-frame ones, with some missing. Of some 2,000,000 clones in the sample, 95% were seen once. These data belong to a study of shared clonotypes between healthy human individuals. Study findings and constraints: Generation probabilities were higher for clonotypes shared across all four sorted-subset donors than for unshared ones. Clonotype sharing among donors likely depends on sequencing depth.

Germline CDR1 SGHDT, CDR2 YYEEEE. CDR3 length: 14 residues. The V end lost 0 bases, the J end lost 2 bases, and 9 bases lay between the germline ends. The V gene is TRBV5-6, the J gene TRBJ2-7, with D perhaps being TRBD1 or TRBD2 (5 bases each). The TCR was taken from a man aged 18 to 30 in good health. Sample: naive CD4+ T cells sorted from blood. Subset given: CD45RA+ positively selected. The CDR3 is CASSLGGITYEQYF. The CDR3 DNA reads TGTGCCAGCAGCTTGGGGGGGATTACCTACGAGCAGTACTTC.